This is a list of T cell receptor beta chains from one sample in a study of shared clonotypes between healthy human individuals. TCRdb's table, derived via immunoSEQ multiplex PCR, lists solely in-frame clones and lacks some. The table lists over a million clones, 60% to 80% of them singletons. The sequenced sample was memory CD4+ T cells sorted from blood. Receptors were obtained from a man aged 18-30 years in good health. The CDR3 runs from the conserved cysteine through the conserved F or W. The D gene is left open where the match is weak. For some rows the clone size is stated as once, few or many, or as a class when expanded; others skip it.

>TRBJ2-1|TRBV7-2|.|.
TGTGCCAGCAGCTTAGCGACGGCCAACAATGAGCAGTTCTTC
CASSLATANNEQFF
>TRBJ2-4|TRBV28|once|TRBD1
TGTGCCAGCAGTACCCAGACAGGGGGGAACATTCAGTACTTC
CASSTQTGGNIQYF
>TRBJ2-1|TRBV14|.|.
TGTGCCAGCAGCCAAGGGCAGGTCTCCTACAATGAGCAGTTCTTC
CASSQGQVSYNEQFF
>TRBJ1-5|TRBV27|.|.
TGTGCCAGCAGTTTATCGATGGCAACAAATCAGCCCCAGCATTTT
CASSLSMATNQPQHF
>TRBJ2-7|TRBV4-1|.|.
TGCGCCAGCAGCTTCAGGGGCCAGAGCTCCTACGAGCAGTACTTC
CASSFRGQSSYEQYF
>TRBJ1-1|TRBV14|.|.
TGTGCCAGCAGCCAACTCCCTGGGGGAACTGAAGCTTTCTTT
CASSQLPGGTEAFF
>TRBJ2-5|TRBV5-1|.|TRBD2
TGCGCCAGCAGCTCAGGACTAGCGGGGTCCCAAGAGACCCAGTACTTC
CASSSGLAGSQETQYF
>TRBJ2-1|TRBV27|.|.
TGTGCCAGCAGCCCGACAGGGAGGAATGAGCAGTTCTTC
CASSPTGRNEQFF
>TRBJ1-2|TRBV11-2|.|.
TGTGCCAGCAGCTTAGGGGTGGGACCATCAGGAACCTTC
CASSLGVGPSGTF
>TRBJ1-1|TRBV19|.|.
TGTGCCAGTAGTATGAAATGGGACACTGAAGCTTTCTTT
CASSMKWDTEAFF
>TRBJ2-2|TRBV5-1|.|TRBD2
TGCGCCAGCAGCTTGATAAGCGGGAGGGCCTCGGGGGAGCTGTTTTTT
CASSLISGRASGELFF